Below are 7 T cell receptor beta chains sequenced from a single sample in a study of T cell changes during pregnancy in multiple sclerosis (dated by TCRdb to about 2019). Library prep was done by the immunoSEQ multiplex PCR assay. Imported from immuneACCESS, the table was reduced by TCRdb to in-frame sequences with V and J called. These copies leave out some clones; in studies compared against another copy, an unresolved V gene accounts for under half, and the cause of the remainder is not known. The sample table contains approximately 30,000 clones; only one count was recorded for 85% to 90% of them. The ten largest clones represent more than 6.5% of the sample. The sample consisted of CD8+ T cells from peripheral blood mononuclear cells, taken in the second trimester of pregnancy. The origin of the receptors is a female donor with multiple sclerosis, enrolled in a pregnancy study.

The chain uses TRBV19 and TRBJ2-5; 7 nucleotides align to TRBD2. Per the germline V gene, CDR1 is LNHDA and CDR2 is SQIVND (reference sequence). CDR3 length: 16 residues. The V and J ends lost 1 base and 4 bases, in that order; junction bases with no gene match: 9. The CDR3 here is CASSIVASGLLETQYF. CDR3 DNA sequence: TGTGCCAGTAGTATAGTGGCTAGCGGATTACTAGAGACCCAGTACTTC.

V is TRBV30 and J is TRBJ1-1, with D tentatively TRBD1 (5 bases). Germline V lookup: CDR1 GTSNPN, CDR2 SVGIG (reference sequence). V lost 1 base and J lost 7, with 19 bases in between. The CDR3 loop spans 15 amino acids. CDR3 DNA: TGTGCCTGGAGTGCGAGTGGTTGGGGCTTTGTTGAAGCTTTCTTT. Protein product: CAWSASGWGFVEAFF.

V usage is TRBV6-1 and J usage is TRBJ1-5; TRBD1 matches at 7 bases. The V gene end was trimmed by 0 bases and the J gene end by 2 bases; junction bases not matched to a gene: 4. This CDR3 has 16 amino acids. CDR1 and CDR2 from the germline V gene are MNHNS and SASEGT. For the CDR3, the DNA is TGTGCCAGCAGTGAAGCGCAAGGGGGCGGCAATCAGCCCCAGCATTTT. This codes for CASSEAQGGGNQPQHF.

The count of this clone is one. This chain joins TRBV6-5 and TRBJ2-3; D is uncertain. The CDR3 contains 13 residues. Trimming stripped 3 bases from V and 0 bases from J, with 4 bases between. CDR1 MNHEY and CDR2 SVGAGI come from the germline V gene. CDR3 in amino acids: CASSYSSTDTQYF. The CDR3 DNA sequence: TGTGCCAGCAGTTATTCTAGCACAGATACGCAGTATTTT.

The CDR3 is CASSAYRDTGRYTF. The CDR3 DNA reads TGTGCCAGCAGCGCGTACCGGGACACAGGCCGCTACACCTTC. The J gene is TRBJ1-2, the V gene TRBV7-8; D is perhaps TRBD1 (6 bases). The germline CDR1 and CDR2 sequences are SGHVS and FQNEAQ. The CDR3 totals 14 residues. The ends were cut back, 5 bases at V and 9 bases at J, with 19 bases in the middle.

This clone was recorded only once. This sequence joins TRBV18 and TRBJ2-7; TRBD2 agrees at 9 bases. CDR1 is KGHSH, CDR2 LQKENI, per germline. The CDR3 is 13 amino acids. With 3 bases clipped from V and 7 bases from J, the junction kept 4 bases outside the gene matches. In nucleotides, the CDR3 is TGTGCCAGCTCACCTGCGGGGGGGCAGGAGCAGTACTTC. Protein: CASSPAGGQEQYF.

This rearrangement joins TRBV5-6 to TRBJ2-7, with a tentative D call TRBD1 (5 bases). CDR3 size: 16 residues. CDR1 and CDR2 from the germline V gene are SGHDT and YYEEEE. V shed 0 bases and J shed 7 bases, with 20 bases lying between them. The CDR3 reads CASSLVGQGLFVEQYF. In DNA, the CDR3 is TGTGCCAGCAGCTTGGTAGGGCAGGGCCTTTTTGTGGAGCAGTACTTC. Supplemented by reference TRBV5-6 and TRBJ2-7, the full variable domain reads DAGVTQSPTHLIKTRGQQVTLRCSPKSGHDTVSWYQQALGQGPQFIFQYYEEEERQRGNFPDRFSGHQFPNYSSELNVNALLLGDSALYLCASSLVGQGLFVEQYFGPGTRLTVT.